Included here is one TCR beta chain sequence, with context. Its antigen is as yet unknown. The entry originates in a study of cytomegalovirus exposure and HLA in healthy donors. Overall study findings and caveats: TCR association rates varied by HLA locus in a later analysis, with DRB1 highest and HLA-C lowest. Analyses of presence and absence presupposed an approximately uniform sequencing depth across donors.

Vbeta (60) and Jbeta (13) primers were used in the PCR. Generated by immunoSEQ multiplex PCR, the TCRdb table keeps only in-frame clones and is missing some. The sample has over 100,000 clones, 65% to 75% seen once. Trimming at V came to 4 bases and at J to 4 bases, leaving 3 bases not matched to a gene. The germline V gene has CDR1 SEHNR and CDR2 FQNEAQ (reference sequence). The CDR3 runs to 13 residues. This TCR was sampled from a man aged 30 to 39 in good health and CMV-seropositive. Sequencing was carried out using PBMCs. The chain recombines TRBV7-9 with TRBJ1-2, with 7 bases lining up with TRBD1. The CDR3 here is CASSWGDSYGYTF. Written as DNA, the CDR3 is TGTGCCAGCAGCTGGGGGGACAGCTATGGCTACACCTTC.